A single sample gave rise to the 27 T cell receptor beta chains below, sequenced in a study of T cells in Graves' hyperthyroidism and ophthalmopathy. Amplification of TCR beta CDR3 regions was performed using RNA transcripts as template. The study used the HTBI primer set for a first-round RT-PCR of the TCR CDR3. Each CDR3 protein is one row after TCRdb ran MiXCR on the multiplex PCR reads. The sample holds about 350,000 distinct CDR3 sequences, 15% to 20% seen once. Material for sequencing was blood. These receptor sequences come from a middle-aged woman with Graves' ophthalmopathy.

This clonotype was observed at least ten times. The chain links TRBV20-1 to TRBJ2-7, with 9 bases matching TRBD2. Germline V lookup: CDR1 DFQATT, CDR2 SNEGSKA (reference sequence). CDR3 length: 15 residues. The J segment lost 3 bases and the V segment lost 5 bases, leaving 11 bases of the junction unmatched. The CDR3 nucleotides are TGCAGTGCTCTCGCGACCACTAGCGGGTTCTACGAGCAGTACTTC. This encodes CSALATTSGFYEQYF.

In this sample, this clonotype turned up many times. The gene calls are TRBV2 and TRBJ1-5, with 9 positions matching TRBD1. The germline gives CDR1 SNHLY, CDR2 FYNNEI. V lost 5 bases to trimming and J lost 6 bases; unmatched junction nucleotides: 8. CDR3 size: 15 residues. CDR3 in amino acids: CASSSDRGMSQPQHF. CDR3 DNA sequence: TGTGCCAGCAGTTCCGACAGGGGGATGTCTCAGCCCCAGCATTTT.

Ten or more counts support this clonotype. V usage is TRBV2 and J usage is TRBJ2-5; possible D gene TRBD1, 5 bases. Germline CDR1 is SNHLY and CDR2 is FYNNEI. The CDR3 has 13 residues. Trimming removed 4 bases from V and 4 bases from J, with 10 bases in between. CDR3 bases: TGTGCCAGCAGTGCGGTCCAGGGAGAGACCCAGTACTTC. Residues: CASSAVQGETQYF.

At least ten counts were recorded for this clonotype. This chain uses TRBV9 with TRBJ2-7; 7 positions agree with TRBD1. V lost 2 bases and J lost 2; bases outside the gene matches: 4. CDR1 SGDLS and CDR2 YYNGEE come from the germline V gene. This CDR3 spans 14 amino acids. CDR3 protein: CASSVGTEPYEQYF. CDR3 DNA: TGTGCCAGCAGCGTTGGGACAGAGCCCTACGAGCAGTACTTC.

The chain's CDR3 is CASSGPGTAMNTEAFF. The CDR3 bases are TGTGCCAGCAGTGGTCCAGGGACAGCCATGAACACTGAAGCTTTCTTT. This chain links TRBV6-1 with TRBJ1-1; 7 bases fit TRBD1. Germline lookup yields CDR1 MNHNS and CDR2 SASEGT. Trimming removed 4 bases from V and 0 bases from J; junction bases left unmatched: 8. CDR3 length equals 16 residues.

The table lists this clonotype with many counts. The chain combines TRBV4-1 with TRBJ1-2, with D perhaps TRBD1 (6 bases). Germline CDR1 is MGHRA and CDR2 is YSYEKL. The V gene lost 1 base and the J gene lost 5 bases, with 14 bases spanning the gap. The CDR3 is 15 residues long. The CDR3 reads CASSQAPSGDYGYTF. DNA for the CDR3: TGCGCCAGCAGCCAAGCCCCGTCAGGGGATTATGGCTACACCTTC.

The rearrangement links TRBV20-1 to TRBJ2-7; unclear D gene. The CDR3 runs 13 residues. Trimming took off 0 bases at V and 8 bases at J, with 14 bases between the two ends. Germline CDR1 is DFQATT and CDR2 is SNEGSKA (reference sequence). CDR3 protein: CSARDGSIGQQYF. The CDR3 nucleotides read TGCAGTGCTAGAGATGGTAGTATAGGCCAGCAGTACTTC.

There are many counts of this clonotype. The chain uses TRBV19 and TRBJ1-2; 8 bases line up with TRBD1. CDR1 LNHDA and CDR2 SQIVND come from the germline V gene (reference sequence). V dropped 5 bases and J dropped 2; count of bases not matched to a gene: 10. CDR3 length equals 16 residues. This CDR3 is CASSVTQGAGNYGYTF. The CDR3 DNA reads TGTGCCAGTAGTGTTACCCAGGGGGCTGGGAACTATGGCTACACCTTC.

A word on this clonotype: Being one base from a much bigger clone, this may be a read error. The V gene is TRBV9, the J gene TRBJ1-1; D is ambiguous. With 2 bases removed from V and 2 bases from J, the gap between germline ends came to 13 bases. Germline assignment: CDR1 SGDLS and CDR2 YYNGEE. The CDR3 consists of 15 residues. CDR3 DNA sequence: TGTGCCAGCAGCGTGACGGTATTTACAAACACTGAAGCTTTCTTT. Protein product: CASSVTVFTNTEAFF. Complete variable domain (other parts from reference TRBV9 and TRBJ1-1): DSGVTQTPKHLITATGQRVTLRCSPRSGDLSVYWYQQSLDQGLQFLIQYYNGEERAKGNILERFSAQQFPDLHSELNLSSLELGDSALYFCASSVTVFTNTEAFFGQGTRLTVV.

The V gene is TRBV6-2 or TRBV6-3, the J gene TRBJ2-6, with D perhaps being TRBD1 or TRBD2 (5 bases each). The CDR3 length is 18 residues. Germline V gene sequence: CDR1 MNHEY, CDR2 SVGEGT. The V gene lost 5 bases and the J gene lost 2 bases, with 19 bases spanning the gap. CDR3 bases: TGTGCCAGCAGTATCCGGGACGGCATTCAGCCTGGGGCCAACGTCCTGACTTTC. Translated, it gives CASSIRDGIQPGANVLTF.

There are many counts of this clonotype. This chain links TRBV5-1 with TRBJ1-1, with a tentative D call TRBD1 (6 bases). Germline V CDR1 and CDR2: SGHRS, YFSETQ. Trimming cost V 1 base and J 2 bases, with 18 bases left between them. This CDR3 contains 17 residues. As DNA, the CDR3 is TGCGCCAGCAGCTTGTTTCATTTCGGGGGCGTAAACACTGAAGCTTTCTTT. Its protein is CASSLFHFGGVNTEAFF.

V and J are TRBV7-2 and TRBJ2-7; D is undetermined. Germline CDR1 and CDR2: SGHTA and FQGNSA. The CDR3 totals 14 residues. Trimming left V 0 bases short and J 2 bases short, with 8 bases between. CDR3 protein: CASSLAPRAYEQYF. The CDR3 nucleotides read TGTGCCAGCAGCTTAGCGCCGAGAGCCTACGAGCAGTACTTC. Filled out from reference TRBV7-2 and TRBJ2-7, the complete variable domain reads GAGVSQSPSNKVTEKGKDVELRCDPISGHTALYWYRQSLGQGLEFLIYFQGNSAPDKSGLPSDRFSAERTGGSVSTLTIQRTQQEDSAVYLCASSLAPRAYEQYFGPGTRLTVT.

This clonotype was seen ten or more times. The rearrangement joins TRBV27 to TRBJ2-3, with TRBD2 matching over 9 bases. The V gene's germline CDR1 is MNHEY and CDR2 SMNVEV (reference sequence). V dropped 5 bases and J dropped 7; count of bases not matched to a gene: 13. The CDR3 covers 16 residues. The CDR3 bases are TGTGCCAGCAGTAAGCCACTAGCGGGCCTCCCGAATACGCAGTATTTT. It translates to CASSKPLAGLPNTQYF.

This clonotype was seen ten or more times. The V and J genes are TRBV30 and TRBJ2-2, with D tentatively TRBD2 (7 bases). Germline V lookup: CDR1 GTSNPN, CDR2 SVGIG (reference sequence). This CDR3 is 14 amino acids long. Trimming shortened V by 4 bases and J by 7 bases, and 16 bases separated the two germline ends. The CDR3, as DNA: TGTGCCTGGAAGGGGGGGGGAGCGGGCGGGGAGCTGTTTTTT. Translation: CAWKGGGAGGELFF.

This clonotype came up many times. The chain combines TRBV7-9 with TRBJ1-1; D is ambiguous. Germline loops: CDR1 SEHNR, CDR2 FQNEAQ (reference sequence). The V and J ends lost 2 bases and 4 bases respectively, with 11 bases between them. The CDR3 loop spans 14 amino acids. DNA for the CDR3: TGTGCCAGCAGCTTATCTACTAGAAGCACTGAAGCTTTCTTT. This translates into CASSLSTRSTEAFF.

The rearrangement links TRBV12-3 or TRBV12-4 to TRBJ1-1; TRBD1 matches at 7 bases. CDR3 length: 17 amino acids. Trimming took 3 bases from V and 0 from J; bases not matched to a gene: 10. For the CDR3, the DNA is TGTGCCAGCAGTTTGGTGGGACAGTCGAACTTGAACACTGAAGCTTTCTTT. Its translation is CASSLVGQSNLNTEAFF.

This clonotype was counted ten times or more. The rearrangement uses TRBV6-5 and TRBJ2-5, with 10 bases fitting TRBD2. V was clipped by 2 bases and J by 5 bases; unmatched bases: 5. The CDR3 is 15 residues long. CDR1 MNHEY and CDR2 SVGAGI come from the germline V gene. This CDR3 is CASSYGTSDLETQYF. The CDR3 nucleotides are TGTGCCAGCAGTTACGGGACTAGCGATTTGGAGACCCAGTACTTC.

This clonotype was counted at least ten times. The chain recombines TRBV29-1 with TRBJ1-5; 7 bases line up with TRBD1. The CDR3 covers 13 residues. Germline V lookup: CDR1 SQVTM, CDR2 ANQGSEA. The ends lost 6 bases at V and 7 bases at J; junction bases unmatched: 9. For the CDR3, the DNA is TGCAGCGTCGGACGACAGGGCGGCCAGCCCCAGCATTTT. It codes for CSVGRQGGQPQHF.

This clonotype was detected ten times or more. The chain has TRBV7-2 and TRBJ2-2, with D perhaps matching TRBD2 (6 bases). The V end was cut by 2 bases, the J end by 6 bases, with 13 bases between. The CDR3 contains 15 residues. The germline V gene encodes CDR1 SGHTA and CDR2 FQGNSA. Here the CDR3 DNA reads TGTGCCAGCAGCTTAAAACCGGGACTGGCCGGGGAGCTGTTTTTT. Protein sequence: CASSLKPGLAGELFF.

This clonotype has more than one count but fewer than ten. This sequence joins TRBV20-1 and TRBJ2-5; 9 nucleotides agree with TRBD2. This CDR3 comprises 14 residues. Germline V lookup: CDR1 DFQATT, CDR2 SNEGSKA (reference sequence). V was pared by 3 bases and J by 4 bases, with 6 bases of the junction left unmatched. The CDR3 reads CSASSAGGLETQYF. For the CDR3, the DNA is TGCAGTGCTAGTTCAGCGGGAGGTTTAGAGACCCAGTACTTC.

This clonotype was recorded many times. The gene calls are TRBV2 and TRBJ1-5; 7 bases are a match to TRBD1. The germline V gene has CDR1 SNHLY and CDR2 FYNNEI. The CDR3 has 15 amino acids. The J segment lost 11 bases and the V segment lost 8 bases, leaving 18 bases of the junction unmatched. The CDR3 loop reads CASGWDSPPRGAQHF. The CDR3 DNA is TGTGCCAGCGGATGGGACAGTCCACCGCGGGGTGCCCAGCATTTT.

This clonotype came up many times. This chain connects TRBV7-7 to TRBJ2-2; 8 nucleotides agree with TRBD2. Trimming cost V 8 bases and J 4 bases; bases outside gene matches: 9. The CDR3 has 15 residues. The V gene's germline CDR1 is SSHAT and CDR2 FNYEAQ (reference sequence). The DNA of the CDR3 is TGTGCCAGCGGGCGGGAGAGCGGGGGCACCGGGGAGCTGTTTTTT. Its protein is CASGRESGGTGELFF.

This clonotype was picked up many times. CDR3 DNA: TGTGCCAGCAGCCCCGGACAGACGGGGAATCAGCCCCAGCATTTT. Residues: CASSPGQTGNQPQHF. The V call is TRBV2, the J call TRBJ1-5; tentatively, D is TRBD1 (6 bases). Germline CDR1 is SNHLY and CDR2 is FYNNEI. Deletions cut 6 bases from V and 4 bases from J, with 16 bases between. This CDR3 has 15 residues. Filled out from reference TRBV2 and TRBJ1-5, the complete variable domain reads EPEVTQTPSHQVTQMGQEVILRCVPISNHLYFYWYRQILGQKVEFLVSFYNNEISEKSEIFDDQFSVERPDGSNFTLKIRSTKLEDSAMYFCASSPGQTGNQPQHFGDGTRLSIL.

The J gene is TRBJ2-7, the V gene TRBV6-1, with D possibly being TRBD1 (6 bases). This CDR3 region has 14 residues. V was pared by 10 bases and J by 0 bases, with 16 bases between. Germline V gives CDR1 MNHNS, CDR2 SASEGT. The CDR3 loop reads CATQRGGVSYEQYF. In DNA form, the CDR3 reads TGTGCCACCCAACGAGGGGGAGTCTCCTACGAGCAGTACTTC.

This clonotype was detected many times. The DNA for the CDR3 is TGTGCCAGCAGCCCAAGTGGGGGGACAGGGGACTACGAGCAGTACTTC. This gives the protein CASSPSGGTGDYEQYF. The gene calls are TRBV28 and TRBJ2-7; 10 nucleotides match TRBD1. CDR3 size: 16 residues. CDR1 and CDR2 (germline): MDHEN, SYDVKM. Trimming at V came to 6 bases and at J to 3 bases, leaving 11 bases not matched to a gene.

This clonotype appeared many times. The CDR3 DNA sequence: TGTGCCAGCAGCCCCCTGGACAGGGCGACTCAGCCCCAGCATTTT. Its translation is CASSPLDRATQPQHF. The J gene is TRBJ1-5, the V gene TRBV28; TRBD1 matches 8 bases. The CDR3 runs 15 residues. CDR1 and CDR2 from the germline V gene are MDHEN and SYDVKM. V was pared by 6 bases and J by 6 bases, with 10 bases of the junction left unmatched.

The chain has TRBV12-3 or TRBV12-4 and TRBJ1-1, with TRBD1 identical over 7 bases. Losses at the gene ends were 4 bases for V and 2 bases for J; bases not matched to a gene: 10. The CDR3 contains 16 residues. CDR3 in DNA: TGTGCCAGCAGTTCCGGACAGGACGGTCCAAACACTGAAGCTTTCTTT. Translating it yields CASSSGQDGPNTEAFF.